Sequencing of this T cell receptor (beta chain) was carried out in a study of T-cell reconstitution after alpha-beta-depleted transplantation in children. Study conclusions and caveats: The origin of high day-60 TCRbeta diversity in some patients lay in surviving recipient T cells and thymic progenitors. At the one-year point after transplant, T-cell counts and TCRbeta diversity were found to come mostly from T cells that had been newly produced. Alpha-beta T cells about two months after transplant reportedly derived from several hundred expanded graft clones.

This CDR3 spans 11 amino acids. V was pared by 1 base and J by 11 bases, with 9 bases between. Unique molecular identifiers were used to barcode this TCRbeta library. MiXCR was run by TCRdb on the PCR reads, yielding one entry per CDR3 protein. The table lists several thousand distinct CDR3 sequences, more than 5% of them singletons, with roughly 25% in the top ten. This clonotype showed up many times. What it binds is unknown. The chain employs TRBV12-3 or TRBV12-4 and TRBJ2-7; TRBD1 might be the D (5 bases). This receptor was obtained from a child under three years old who had a stem cell transplant for acute myeloid leukemia, so the T cells may come from the graft donor. This specimen consisted of PBMCs, mostly from graft donor cells, obtained 180 days after TCRalphabeta/CD19-depleted stem cell transplant. CDR3 loop: CASSLGTLKYF. The CDR3 nucleotides are TGTGCCAGCAGTTTAGGGACACTCAAGTACTTC.